The T cell receptor (beta chain) described here comes from a study of cytomegalovirus exposure and HLA in healthy donors. Overall study findings and caveats: Among TCR beta chains of equal frequency, HLA-associated ones were more clonally expanded in a later analysis. A missense variant in DCLRE1C was later tied to TCR beta V- and J-gene trimming. Rates of TCR association differed by HLA locus in a later analysis, with DRB1 highest and HLA-C lowest.

The sample holds a few counts of this clone. Its antigen is unknown. The V segment lost 5 bases and the J segment 3 bases; nucleotides outside the gene matches: 5. Germline V gene lookup returns CDR1 SGHTS and CDR2 YDEGEE. This CDR3 region has 13 residues. PCR primers comprised 60 Vbeta and 13 Jbeta primers. Clones were sequenced by immunoSEQ multiplex PCR, and TCRdb holds only the in-frame ones, with some missing. The sample lists under 200,000 clones; around 86% were seen once. This chain uses TRBV5-8 with TRBJ2-7, with TRBD1 matching 7 bases. The TCR was taken from a human donor in good health. Sequenced input: PBMCs. The CDR3 spells CASRPGTDYEQYF. The CDR3 bases are TGTGCCAGCAGACCCGGGACAGACTACGAGCAGTACTTC.